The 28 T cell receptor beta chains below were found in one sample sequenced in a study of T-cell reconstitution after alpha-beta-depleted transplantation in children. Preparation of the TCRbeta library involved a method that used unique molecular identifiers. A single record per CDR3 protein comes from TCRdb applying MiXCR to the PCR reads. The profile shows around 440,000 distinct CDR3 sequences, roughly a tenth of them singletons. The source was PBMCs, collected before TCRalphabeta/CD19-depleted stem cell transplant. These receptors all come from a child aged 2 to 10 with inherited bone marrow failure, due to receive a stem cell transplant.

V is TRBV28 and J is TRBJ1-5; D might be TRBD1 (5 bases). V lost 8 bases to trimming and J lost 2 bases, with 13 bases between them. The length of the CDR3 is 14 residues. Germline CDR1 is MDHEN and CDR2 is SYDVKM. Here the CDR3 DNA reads TGTGCCAGCTCCGACGGCAGGGGCAATCAGCCCCAGCATTTT. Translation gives CASSDGRGNQPQHF.

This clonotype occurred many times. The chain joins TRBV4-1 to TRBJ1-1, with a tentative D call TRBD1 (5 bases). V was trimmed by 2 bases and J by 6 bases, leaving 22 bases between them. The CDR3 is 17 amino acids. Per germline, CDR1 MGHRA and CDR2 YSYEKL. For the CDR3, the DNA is TGCGCCAGCAGCCAAATACAATCTGCAGGGCGTAACTCTGAAGCTTTCTTT. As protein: CASSQIQSAGRNSEAFF.

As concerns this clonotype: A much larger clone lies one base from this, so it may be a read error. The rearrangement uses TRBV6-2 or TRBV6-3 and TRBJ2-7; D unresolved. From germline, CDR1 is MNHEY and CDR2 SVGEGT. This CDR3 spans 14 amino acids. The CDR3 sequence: CASSYSNPGYDQYF. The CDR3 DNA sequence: TGTGCCAGCAGTTACTCGAACCCAGGCTACGACCAGTACTTC.

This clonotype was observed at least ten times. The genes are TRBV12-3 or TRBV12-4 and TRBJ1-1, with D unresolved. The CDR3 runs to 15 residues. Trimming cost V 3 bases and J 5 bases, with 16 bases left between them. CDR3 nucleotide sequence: TGTGCCAGCAGTTTTTTGAGTGGGTACGGTACTGAAGCTTTCTTT. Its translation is CASSFLSGYGTEAFF.

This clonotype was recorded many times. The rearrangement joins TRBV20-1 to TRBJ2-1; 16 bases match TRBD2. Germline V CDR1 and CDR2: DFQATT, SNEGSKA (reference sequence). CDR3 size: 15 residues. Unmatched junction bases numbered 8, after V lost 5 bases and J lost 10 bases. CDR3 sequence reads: CSAPKAGLAGGEQFF. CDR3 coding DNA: TGCAGTGCTCCCAAGGCGGGACTAGCGGGAGGGGAGCAGTTCTTC.

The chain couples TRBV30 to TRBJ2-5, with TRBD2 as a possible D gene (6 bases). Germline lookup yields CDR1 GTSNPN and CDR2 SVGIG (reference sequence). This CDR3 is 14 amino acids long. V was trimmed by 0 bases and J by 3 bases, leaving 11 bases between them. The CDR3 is CAWSVPASEETQYF. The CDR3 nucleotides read TGTGCCTGGAGTGTACCGGCTAGCGAAGAGACCCAGTACTTC.

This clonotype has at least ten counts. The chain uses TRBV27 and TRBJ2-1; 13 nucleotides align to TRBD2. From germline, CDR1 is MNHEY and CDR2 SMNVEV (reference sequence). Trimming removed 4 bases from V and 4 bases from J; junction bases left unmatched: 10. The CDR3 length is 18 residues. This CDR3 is CASSSLLGTSGTYNEQFF. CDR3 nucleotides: TGTGCCAGCAGTTCCCTACTTGGGACTAGCGGGACGTACAATGAGCAGTTCTTC.

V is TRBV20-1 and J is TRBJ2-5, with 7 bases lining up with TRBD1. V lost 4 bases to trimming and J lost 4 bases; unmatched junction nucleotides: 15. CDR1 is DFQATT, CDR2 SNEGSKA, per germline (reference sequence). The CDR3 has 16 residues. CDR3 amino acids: CSAMDTGAPGRETQYF. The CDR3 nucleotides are TGCAGTGCTATGGATACAGGGGCCCCGGGGAGAGAGACCCAGTACTTC.

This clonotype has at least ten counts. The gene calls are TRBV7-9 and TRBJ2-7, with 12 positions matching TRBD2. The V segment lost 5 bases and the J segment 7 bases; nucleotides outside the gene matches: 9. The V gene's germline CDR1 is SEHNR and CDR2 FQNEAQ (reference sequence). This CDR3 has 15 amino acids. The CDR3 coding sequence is TGTGCCAGCAGCATCCGACTAGCGGGAGATGAAGAGCAGTACTTC. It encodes CASSIRLAGDEEQYF. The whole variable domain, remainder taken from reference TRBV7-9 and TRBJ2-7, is DTGVSQNPRHKITKRGQNVTFRCDPISEHNRLYWYRQTLGQGPEFLTYFQNEAQLEKSRLLSDRFSAERPKGSFSTLEIQRTEQGDSAMYLCASSIRLAGDEEQYFGPGTRLTVT.

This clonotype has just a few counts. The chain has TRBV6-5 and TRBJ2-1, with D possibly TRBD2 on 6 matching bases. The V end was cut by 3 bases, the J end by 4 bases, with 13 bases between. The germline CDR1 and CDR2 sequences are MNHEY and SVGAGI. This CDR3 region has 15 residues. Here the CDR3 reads CASSYVASVYNEQFF. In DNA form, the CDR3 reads TGTGCCAGCAGTTATGTGGCTAGCGTATACAATGAGCAGTTCTTC.

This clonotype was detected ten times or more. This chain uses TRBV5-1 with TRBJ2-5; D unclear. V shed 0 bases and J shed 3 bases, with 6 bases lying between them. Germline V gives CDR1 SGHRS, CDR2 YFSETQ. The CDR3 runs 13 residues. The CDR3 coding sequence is TGCGCCAGCAGCTTGGGGGCGAAAGAGACCCAGTACTTC. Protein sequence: CASSLGAKETQYF.

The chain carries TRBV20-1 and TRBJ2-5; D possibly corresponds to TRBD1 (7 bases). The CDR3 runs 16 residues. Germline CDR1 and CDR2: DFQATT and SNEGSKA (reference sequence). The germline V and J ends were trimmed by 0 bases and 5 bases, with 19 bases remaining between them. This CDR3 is CSARDRRLVRGETQYF. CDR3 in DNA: TGCAGTGCTAGAGATCGCCGACTAGTCAGGGGGGAGACCCAGTACTTC.

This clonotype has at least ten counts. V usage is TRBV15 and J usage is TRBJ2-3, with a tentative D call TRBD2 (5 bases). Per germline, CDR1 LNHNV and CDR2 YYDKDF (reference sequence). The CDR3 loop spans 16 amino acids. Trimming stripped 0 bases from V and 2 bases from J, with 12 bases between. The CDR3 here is CATSREGWGVTDTQYF. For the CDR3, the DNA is TGTGCCACCAGCAGAGAGGGATGGGGAGTCACAGATACGCAGTATTTT. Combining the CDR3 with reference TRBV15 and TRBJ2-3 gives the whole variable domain DAMVIQNPRYQVTQFGKPVTLSCSQTLNHNVMYWYQQKSSQAPKLLFHYYDKDFNNEADTPDNFQSRRPNTSFCFLDIRSPGLGDTAMYLCATSREGWGVTDTQYFGPGTRLTVL.

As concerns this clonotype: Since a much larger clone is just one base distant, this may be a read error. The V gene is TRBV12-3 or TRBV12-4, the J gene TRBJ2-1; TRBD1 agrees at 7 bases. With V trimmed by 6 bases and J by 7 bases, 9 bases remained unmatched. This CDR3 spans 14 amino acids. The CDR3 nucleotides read TGTGCCAGCAGCACCGGGACAGCGTTGAATGAGCAGTTCTTC. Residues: CASSTGTALNEQFF.

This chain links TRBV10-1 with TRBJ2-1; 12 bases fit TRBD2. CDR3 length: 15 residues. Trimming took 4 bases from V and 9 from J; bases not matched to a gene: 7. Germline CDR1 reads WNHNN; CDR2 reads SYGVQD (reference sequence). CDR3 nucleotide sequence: TGCGCCAGCAGTGGACTAGCGGGAGCGGGGGTTGAGCAGTTCTTC. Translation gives CASSGLAGAGVEQFF.

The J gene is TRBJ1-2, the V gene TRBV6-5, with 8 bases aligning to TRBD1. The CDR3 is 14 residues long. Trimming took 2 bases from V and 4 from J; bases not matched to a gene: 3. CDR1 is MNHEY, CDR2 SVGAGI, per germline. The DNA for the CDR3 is TGTGCCAGCAGTTACCAGGGGGCAGGCTATGGCTACACCTTC. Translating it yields CASSYQGAGYGYTF.

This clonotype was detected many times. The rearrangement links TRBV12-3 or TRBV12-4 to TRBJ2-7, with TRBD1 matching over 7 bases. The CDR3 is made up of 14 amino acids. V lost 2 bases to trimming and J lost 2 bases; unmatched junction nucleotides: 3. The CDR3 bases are TGTGCCAGCAGTTTAACCGGGACAGCCTACGAGCAGTACTTC. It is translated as CASSLTGTAYEQYF.

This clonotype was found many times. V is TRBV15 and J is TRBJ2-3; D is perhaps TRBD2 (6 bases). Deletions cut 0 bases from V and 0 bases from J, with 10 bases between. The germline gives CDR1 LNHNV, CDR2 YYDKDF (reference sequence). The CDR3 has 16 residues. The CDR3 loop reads CATSRDRLASTDTQYF. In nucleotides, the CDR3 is TGTGCCACCAGCAGAGATCGTCTAGCGAGCACAGATACGCAGTATTTT.

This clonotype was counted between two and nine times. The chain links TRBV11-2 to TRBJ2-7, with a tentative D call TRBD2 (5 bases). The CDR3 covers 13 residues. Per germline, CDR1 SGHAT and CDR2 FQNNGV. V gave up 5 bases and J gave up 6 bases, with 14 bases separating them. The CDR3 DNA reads TGTGCCAGCAGCCTAGGAGGCTACGTCGAGCAGTACTTC. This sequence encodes CASSLGGYVEQYF.

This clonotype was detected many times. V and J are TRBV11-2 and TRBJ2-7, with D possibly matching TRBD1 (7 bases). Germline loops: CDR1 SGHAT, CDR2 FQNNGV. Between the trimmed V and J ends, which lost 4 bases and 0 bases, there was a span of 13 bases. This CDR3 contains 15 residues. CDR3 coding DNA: TGTGCCAGCAGCTCGTGGGGGGACAGCTCCTACGAGCAGTACTTC. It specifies CASSSWGDSSYEQYF.

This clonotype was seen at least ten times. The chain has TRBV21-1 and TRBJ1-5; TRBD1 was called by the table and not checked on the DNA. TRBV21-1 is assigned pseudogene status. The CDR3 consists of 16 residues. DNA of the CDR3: TGTGCCAGCAGCTTCTCTATCGGGGACAGTCTTCAGCCCCAGCATTTT. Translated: CASSFSIGDSLQPQHF.

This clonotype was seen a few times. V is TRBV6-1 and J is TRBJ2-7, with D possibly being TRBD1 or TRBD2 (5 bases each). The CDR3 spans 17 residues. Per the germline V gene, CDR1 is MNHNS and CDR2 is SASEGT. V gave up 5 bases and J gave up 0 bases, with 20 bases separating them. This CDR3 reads CASSPNSGAIISYEQYF. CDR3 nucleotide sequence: TGTGCCAGCAGTCCCAACTCCGGGGCGATCATCTCCTACGAGCAGTACTTC.

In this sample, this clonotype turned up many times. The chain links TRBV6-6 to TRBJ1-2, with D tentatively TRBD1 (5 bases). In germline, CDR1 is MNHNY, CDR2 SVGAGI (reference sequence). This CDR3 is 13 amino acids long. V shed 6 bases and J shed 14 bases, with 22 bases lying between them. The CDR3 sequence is CASSPTRDSGVTF. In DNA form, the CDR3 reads TGTGCCAGCAGCCCCACACGGGACTCGGGAGTGACCTTC.

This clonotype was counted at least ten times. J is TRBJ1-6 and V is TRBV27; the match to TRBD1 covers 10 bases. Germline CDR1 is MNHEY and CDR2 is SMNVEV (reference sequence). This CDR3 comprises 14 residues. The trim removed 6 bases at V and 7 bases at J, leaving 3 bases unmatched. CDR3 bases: TGTGCCAGCAGGTGGGACAGGGGCAATTCACCCCTCCACTTT. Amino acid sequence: CASRWDRGNSPLHF.

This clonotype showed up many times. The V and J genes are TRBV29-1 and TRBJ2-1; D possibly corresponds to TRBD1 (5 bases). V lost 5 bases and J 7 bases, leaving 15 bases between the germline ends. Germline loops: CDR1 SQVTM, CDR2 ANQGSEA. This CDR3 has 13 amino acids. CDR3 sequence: CSVSQGTWNEQFF. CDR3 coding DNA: TGCAGCGTTTCTCAGGGTACGTGGAATGAGCAGTTCTTC.

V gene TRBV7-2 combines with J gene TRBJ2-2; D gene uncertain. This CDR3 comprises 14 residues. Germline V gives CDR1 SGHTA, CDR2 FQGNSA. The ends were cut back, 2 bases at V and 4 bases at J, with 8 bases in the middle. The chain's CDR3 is CASSLILGTGELFF. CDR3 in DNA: TGTGCCAGCAGCTTAATCCTCGGCACCGGGGAGCTGTTTTTT.

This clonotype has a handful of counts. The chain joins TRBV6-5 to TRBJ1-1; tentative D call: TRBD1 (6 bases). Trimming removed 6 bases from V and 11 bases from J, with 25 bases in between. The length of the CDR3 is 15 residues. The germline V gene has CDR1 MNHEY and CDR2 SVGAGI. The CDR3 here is CASRNSGGRGREAFF. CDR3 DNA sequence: TGTGCCAGCAGAAACTCCGGGGGCCGGGGACGTGAGGCTTTCTTT.

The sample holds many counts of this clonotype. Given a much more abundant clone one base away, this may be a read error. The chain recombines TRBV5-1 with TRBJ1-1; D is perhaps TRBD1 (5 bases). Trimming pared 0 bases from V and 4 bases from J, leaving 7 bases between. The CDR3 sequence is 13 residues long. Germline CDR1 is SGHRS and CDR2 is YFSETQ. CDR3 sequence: CASSLEGTTEAFF. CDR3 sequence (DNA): TGCGCCAGCAGCTTGGAGGGGACCACTGAAGCTTTCTTT. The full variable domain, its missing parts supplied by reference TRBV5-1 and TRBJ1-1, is KAGVTQTPRYLIKTRGQQVTLSCSPISGHRSVSWYQQTPGQGLQFLFEYFSETQRNKGNFPGRFSGRQFSNSRSEMNVSTLELGDSALYLCASSLEGTTEAFFGQGTRLTVV.